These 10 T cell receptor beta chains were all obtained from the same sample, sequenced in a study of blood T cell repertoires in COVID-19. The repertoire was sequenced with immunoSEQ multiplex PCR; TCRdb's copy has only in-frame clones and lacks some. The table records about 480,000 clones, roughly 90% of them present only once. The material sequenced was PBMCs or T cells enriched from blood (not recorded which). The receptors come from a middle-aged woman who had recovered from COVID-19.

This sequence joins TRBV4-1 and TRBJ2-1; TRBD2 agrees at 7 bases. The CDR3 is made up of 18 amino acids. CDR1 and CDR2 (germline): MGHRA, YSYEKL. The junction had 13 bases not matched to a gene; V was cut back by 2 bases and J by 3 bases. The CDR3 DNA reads TGCGCCAGCAGCCAAAGAATATCGGCTAGCGGAATCTACAATGAGCAGTTCTTC. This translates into CASSQRISASGIYNEQFF.

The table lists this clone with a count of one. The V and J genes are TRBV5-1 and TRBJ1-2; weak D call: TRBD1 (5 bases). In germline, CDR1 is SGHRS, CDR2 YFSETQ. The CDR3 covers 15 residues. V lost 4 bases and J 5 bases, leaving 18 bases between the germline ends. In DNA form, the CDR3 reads TGCGCCAGCAGCCCTAACAGGCAGGGCAGTTATGGCTACACCTTC. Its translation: CASSPNRQGSYGYTF.

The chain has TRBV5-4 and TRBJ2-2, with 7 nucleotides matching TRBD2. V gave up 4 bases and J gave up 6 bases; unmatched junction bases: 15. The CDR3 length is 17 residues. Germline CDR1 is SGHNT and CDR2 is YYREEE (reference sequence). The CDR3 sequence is CASSGGVESLAAGELFF. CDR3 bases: TGTGCCAGCAGCGGGGGGGTAGAATCTCTTGCGGCCGGGGAGCTGTTTTTT.

The CDR3 sequence: CASRLGLAGATDTQYF. CDR3 in DNA: TGTGCCAGCAGACTCGGACTAGCGGGAGCCACAGATACGCAGTATTTT. The chain uses TRBV5-4 and TRBJ2-3; 13 positions match TRBD2. The trim removed 5 bases at V and 2 bases at J, leaving 5 bases unmatched. The CDR3 covers 16 residues. The germline gives CDR1 SGHNT, CDR2 YYREEE (reference sequence).

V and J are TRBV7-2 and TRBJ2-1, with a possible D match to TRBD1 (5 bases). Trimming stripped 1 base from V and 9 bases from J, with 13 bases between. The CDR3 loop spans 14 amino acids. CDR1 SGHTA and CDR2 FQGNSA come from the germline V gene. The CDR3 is CASSLVPGWGEQFF. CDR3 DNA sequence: TGTGCCAGCAGCTTAGTTCCAGGGTGGGGTGAGCAGTTCTTC. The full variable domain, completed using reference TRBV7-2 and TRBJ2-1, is GAGVSQSPSNKVTEKGKDVELRCDPISGHTALYWYRQSLGQGLEFLIYFQGNSAPDKSGLPSDRFSAERTGGSVSTLTIQRTQQEDSAVYLCASSLVPGWGEQFFGPGTRLTVL.

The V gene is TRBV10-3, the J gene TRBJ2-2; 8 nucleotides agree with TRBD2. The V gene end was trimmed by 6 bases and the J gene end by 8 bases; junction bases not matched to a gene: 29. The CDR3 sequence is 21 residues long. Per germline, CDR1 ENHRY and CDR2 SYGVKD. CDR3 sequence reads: CAIRGLASQVGTRLATGELFF. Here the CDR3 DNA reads TGTGCCATCAGGGGCTTGGCCTCACAAGTGGGGACTAGATTAGCTACTGGGGAGCTGTTTTTT.

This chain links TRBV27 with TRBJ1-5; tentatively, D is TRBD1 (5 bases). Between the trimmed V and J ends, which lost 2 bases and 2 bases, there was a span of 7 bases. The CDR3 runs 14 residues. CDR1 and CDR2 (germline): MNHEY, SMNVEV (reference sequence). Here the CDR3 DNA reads TGTGCCAGCAGTTTAGCACAGGGCAATCAGCCCCAGCATTTT. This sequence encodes CASSLAQGNQPQHF.

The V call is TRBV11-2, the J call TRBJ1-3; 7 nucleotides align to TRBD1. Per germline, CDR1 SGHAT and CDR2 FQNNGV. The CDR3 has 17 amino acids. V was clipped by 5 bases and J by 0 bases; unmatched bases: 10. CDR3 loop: CASSRSSDRDSGNTIYF. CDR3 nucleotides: TGTGCCAGCAGCCGAAGCTCAGACAGGGACTCTGGAAACACCATATATTTT.

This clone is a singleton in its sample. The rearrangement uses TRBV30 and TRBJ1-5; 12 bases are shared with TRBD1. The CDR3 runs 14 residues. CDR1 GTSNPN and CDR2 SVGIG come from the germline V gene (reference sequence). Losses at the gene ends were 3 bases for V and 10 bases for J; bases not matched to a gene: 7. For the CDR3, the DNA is TGTGCCTGGAGGGGGACAGGGGGCGCTTCCCCCCAGCATTTT. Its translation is CAWRGTGGASPQHF.

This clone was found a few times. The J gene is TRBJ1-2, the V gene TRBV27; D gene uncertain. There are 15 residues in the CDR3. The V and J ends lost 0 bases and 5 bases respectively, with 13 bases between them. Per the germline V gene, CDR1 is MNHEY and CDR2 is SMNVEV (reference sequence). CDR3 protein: CASSLSQVPGYGYTF. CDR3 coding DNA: TGTGCCAGCAGTTTATCGCAGGTTCCGGGATATGGCTACACCTTC.